This TCR beta chain is from a study of cytomegalovirus exposure and HLA in healthy donors. In the PCR, 60 Vbeta and 13 Jbeta primers were used. Clones were read by immunoSEQ multiplex PCR, and TCRdb kept only the in-frame ones, dropping some. This sample has over 65,000 clones, with roughly four fifths found just once. This CDR3 comprises 12 residues. V was trimmed by 2 bases and J by 8 bases, leaving 9 bases between them. The germline CDR1 and CDR2 sequences are MDHEN and SYDVKM. The sequencing sample was made of PBMCs. This chain connects TRBV28 to TRBJ1-1; D remains ambiguous. This sequence originates from a woman aged 25 to 39 in good health and CMV-seropositive. CDR3 DNA: TGTGCCAGCAGTTTAACTAGGATAGAAGCTTTCTTT. Its protein product is CASSLTRIEAFF.